The T cell receptor beta chain described here comes from a study of blood T cells in healthy people across ages. A second 7 to 11 cycle PCR used barcoded and J-beta primers. The study obtained at least 3 million CDR3-containing paired-end reads from every sample. One entry per CDR3 protein results from TCRdb running MiXCR on the 5' RACE reads. The table records 1.5 million to 2 million distinct CDR3 sequences, over 25% of them present only once. This clonotype occurred a few times. Its antigen is undetermined. The CDR3 is made up of 14 amino acids. After removal of 6 bases from V and 4 bases from J, the junction contained 4 bases not matched to a gene. Germline V lookup: CDR1 SGHAT, CDR2 FQNNGV. General observations from the study: Expanded clonotype changes were possibly confounded by unknown donor CMV status.

Peripheral blood, about 9.3 milliliters per donor, was collected. The source is a woman in her 30s in good health. The V gene is TRBV11-2, the J gene TRBJ2-1, with 9 bases that match TRBD1. The material sequenced was blood. In nucleotides, the CDR3 is TGTGCCAGCAGGATGGACAGGGGATACAATGAGCAGTTCTTC. This codes for CASRMDRGYNEQFF.